The 32 T cell receptor beta chains given below trace back to one sample, sequenced in a study of regulatory T cells in long-lasting Graves disease. Relying on iRepertoire HTBI primers and Arm-PCR of CDR3 regions, the team built TCR beta libraries. TCRdb itself ran the multiplex PCR reads through MiXCR, one entry per CDR3 protein. This sample has about 420,000 distinct CDR3 sequences; about a sixth occur once, and the top ten carry around 23%. Specified time point: newly diagnosed GD, antithyroid drugs for less than 3 months. PBMC RNA served as the TCR library source. This same sample was also part of a study on T cells in Graves' hyperthyroidism and ophthalmopathy.

Sequenced here: peripheral blood mononuclear cells (PBMCs), sampled at new diagnosis, from a patient treated with antithyroid drugs. These TCRs come from a woman between 18 and 29 years old with Graves disease.

This clonotype showed up many times. The chain carries TRBV2 and TRBJ2-7; 10 nucleotides line up with TRBD2. The length of the CDR3 is 14 residues. Per the germline V gene, CDR1 is SNHLY and CDR2 is FYNNEI. V was clipped by 7 bases and J by 3 bases; unmatched bases: 6. CDR3 protein: CASNPGLAVYEQYF. The CDR3 DNA reads TGTGCCAGCAACCCCGGACTAGCGGTCTACGAGCAGTACTTC.

The sample holds many counts of this clonotype. The CDR3 loop reads CATSDRTGGQETQYF. DNA for the CDR3: TGTGCCACCAGTGATCGGACAGGGGGACAAGAGACCCAGTACTTC. This chain links TRBV24-1 with TRBJ2-5; TRBD1 matches 10 bases. The CDR3 runs to 15 residues. Germline assignment: CDR1 KGHDR and CDR2 SFDVKD. V lost 3 bases and J lost 2; bases outside the gene matches: 2.

This clonotype showed up just a few times. The CDR3 here is CSAPELAGGQVQFF. CDR3 nucleotide sequence: TGCAGTGCCCCGGAACTAGCGGGAGGCCAGGTGCAGTTCTTC. The chain links TRBV20-1 to TRBJ2-1; 12 bases align to TRBD2. The junction had 12 bases not matched to a gene; V was cut back by 6 bases and J by 12 bases. Germline V lookup: CDR1 DFQATT, CDR2 SNEGSKA (reference sequence). The CDR3 extends over 14 amino acids.

This clonotype has a count of ten or more. This chain joins TRBV3-1 and TRBJ2-1; 16 bases map to TRBD2. The germline V gene encodes CDR1 LGHDT and CDR2 YNNKEL (reference sequence). The CDR3 is 15 amino acids. The V gene end was trimmed by 0 bases and the J gene end by 12 bases; junction bases not matched to a gene: 2. The CDR3 nucleotides are TGTGCCAGCAGCCAAGAGGGACTAGCGGGAGGGGGGCAGTTCTTC. It specifies CASSQEGLAGGGQFF.

This clonotype was seen repeatedly, ten times or more. The chain employs TRBV28 and TRBJ2-7; TRBD2 matches 10 bases. This CDR3 has 14 residues. Germline CDR1 is MDHEN and CDR2 is SYDVKM. The ends lost 5 bases at V and 3 bases at J; junction bases unmatched: 4. The CDR3 loop is CASSTTSGIYEQYF. CDR3 DNA: TGTGCCAGCAGTACCACTAGCGGGATCTACGAGCAGTACTTC.

CDR3 amino acids: CASSPLREVETQYF. CDR3 nucleotide sequence: TGTGCCAGCTCACCACTCAGGGAGGTTGAGACCCAGTACTTC. The chain recombines TRBV18 with TRBJ2-5; tentative D call: TRBD2 (6 bases). V was trimmed by 1 base and J by 5 bases, leaving 11 bases between them. The CDR3 is 14 residues long. The germline gives CDR1 KGHSH, CDR2 LQKENI.

In its sample, this clonotype was seen a few times. This chain uses TRBV9 with TRBJ1-2; 8 bases line up with TRBD1. There are 16 residues in the CDR3. CDR1 SGDLS and CDR2 YYNGEE come from the germline V gene. V lost 4 bases to trimming and J lost 8 bases; unmatched junction nucleotides: 16. CDR3 sequence (DNA): TGTGCCAGCAGCCCATTCACGGACAGGGCCTATGGCGGCTACACCTTC. Protein sequence: CASSPFTDRAYGGYTF.

Note on this clonotype: A much bigger clone sits one base away, suggesting this may be a read error. This rearrangement joins TRBV6-1 to TRBJ2-1; 9 bases are shared with TRBD2. CDR1 is MNHNS, CDR2 SASEGT, per germline. The CDR3 totals 15 residues. CDR3 protein: CTSSQGLASYNEQFF. The CDR3 DNA reads as TGTACCAGCAGTCAGGGACTAGCCTCCTACAATGAGCAGTTCTTC.

This clonotype was detected ten times or more. The gene calls are TRBV7-2 and TRBJ2-5; 9 nucleotides align to TRBD2. Germline V gives CDR1 SGHTA, CDR2 FQGNSA. The trim removed 1 base at V and 4 bases at J, leaving 7 bases unmatched. CDR3 length: 16 amino acids. This CDR3 reads CASSLVGSGRGETQYF. CDR3 DNA: TGTGCCAGCAGCTTAGTAGGTAGCGGGAGAGGAGAGACCCAGTACTTC.

This clonotype has more than one count but fewer than ten. The chain links TRBV20-1 to TRBJ2-7; tentative D call: TRBD1 (5 bases). Trimming left V 3 bases short and J 6 bases short, with 12 bases between. This CDR3 has 12 amino acids. CDR1 DFQATT and CDR2 SNEGSKA come from the germline V gene (reference sequence). Written as DNA, the CDR3 is TGCAGTGCTAGGTTGCAGGGTCCCGAGCAGTACTTC. It specifies CSARLQGPEQYF.

This clonotype was found a few times. The rearrangement uses TRBV6-1 and TRBJ1-1; D call uncertain. Trimming pared 6 bases from V and 1 base from J, leaving 6 bases between. This CDR3 has 12 residues. Per germline, CDR1 MNHNS and CDR2 SASEGT. The CDR3 sequence: CASRFQNTEAFF. Written as DNA, the CDR3 is TGTGCCAGCAGGTTCCAGAACACTGAAGCTTTCTTT.

At least ten counts were recorded for this clonotype. The chain has TRBV20-1 and TRBJ1-1; TRBD1 might be the D (5 bases). The germline CDR1 and CDR2 sequences are DFQATT and SNEGSKA (reference sequence). This CDR3 has 14 amino acids. Trimming took 0 bases from V and 5 from J, leaving 13 bases between them. The chain's CDR3 is CSARDPRGGTEAFF. The CDR3 bases are TGCAGTGCTAGAGATCCCCGGGGGGGAACTGAAGCTTTCTTT.

About this clonotype: The junction differs from germline at one of its ends, possibly a read error. The rearrangement links TRBV19 to TRBJ2-1; unclear D gene. The CDR3 runs 14 residues. CDR1 is LNHDA, CDR2 SQIVND, per germline (reference sequence). For the CDR3, the DNA is TGTGCCAGTAGTATTGGTAGCTCCTACAATGAGCAGTCCTTC. Translated, it gives CASSIGSSYNEQSF.

The J gene is TRBJ1-2, the V gene TRBV5-4; 9 bases align to TRBD1. The CDR3 has 18 amino acids. The germline CDR1 and CDR2 sequences are SGHNT and YYREEE (reference sequence). V shed 3 bases and J 4 bases; nucleotides not matched to a gene: 16. The CDR3 loop reads CASSSGTGLGRNPYGYTF. DNA for the CDR3: TGTGCCAGCAGCTCCGGGACAGGGTTGGGACGTAACCCCTATGGCTACACCTTC.

The chain carries TRBV9 and TRBJ2-1, with TRBD2 as a possible D gene (6 bases). In germline, CDR1 is SGDLS, CDR2 YYNGEE. The ends were cut back, 4 bases at V and 1 base at J, with 12 bases in the middle. CDR3 length: 15 residues. The CDR3 loop is CASSPRERSYNEQFF. The CDR3 DNA is TGTGCCAGCAGCCCTCGGGAGAGGTCCTACAATGAGCAGTTCTTC. The full variable domain, with the rest looked up from reference TRBV9 and TRBJ2-1, is DSGVTQTPKHLITATGQRVTLRCSPRSGDLSVYWYQQSLDQGLQFLIQYYNGEERAKGNILERFSAQQFPDLHSELNLSSLELGDSALYFCASSPRERSYNEQFFGPGTRLTVL.

This clonotype was seen ten or more times. The chain joins TRBV28 to TRBJ2-7; D not certain. V was clipped by 3 bases and J by 1 base, with 10 bases between them. Germline-derived CDR1 and CDR2 are MDHEN and SYDVKM. CDR3 size: 14 residues. DNA for the CDR3: TGTGCCAGCAGTTTTGACGGTTCTTCCTACGAGCAGTACTTC. Protein: CASSFDGSSYEQYF. Based on the CDR3 plus reference TRBV28 and TRBJ2-7, the full variable domain is DVKVTQSSRYLVKRTGEKVFLECVQDMDHENMFWYRQDPGLGLRLIYFSYDVKMKEKGDIPEGYSVSREKKERFSLILESASTNQTSMYLCASSFDGSSYEQYFGPGTRLTVT.

For this clonotype: One end of the junction varies from germline; a read error may be responsible. V gene TRBV20-1 combines with J gene TRBJ1-4; the D gene is possibly TRBD1 (6 bases). Germline V lookup: CDR1 DFQATT, CDR2 SNEGSKA (reference sequence). CDR3 length equals 15 residues. CDR3 nucleotides: TGCAGTGCCCTAGGGGACACTGCAACTAATGAAAAACTGCTTTTT. It yields the protein CSALGDTATNEKLLF.

This clonotype was seen ten or more times. This chain uses TRBV6-2 or TRBV6-3 with TRBJ2-1, with 14 positions matching TRBD2. CDR3 length equals 17 residues. After removal of 2 bases from V and 6 bases from J, the junction contained 6 bases not matched to a gene. Germline CDR1 reads MNHEY; CDR2 reads SVGEGT. CDR3 nucleotides: TGTGCCAGCAGTTACCTACGGACTAGCGGGAGGTCCAATGAGCAGTTCTTC. Translating gives CASSYLRTSGRSNEQFF.

This clonotype was counted many times. This chain connects TRBV11-2 to TRBJ2-1; 10 bases fit TRBD2. Trimming removed 4 bases from V and 6 bases from J; junction bases left unmatched: 6. CDR3 size: 15 residues. CDR1 is SGHAT, CDR2 FQNNGV, per germline. The CDR3 DNA reads TGTGCCAGCAGCTCTCTAGCGGGAGCCCCCAATGAGCAGTTCTTC. Its translation is CASSSLAGAPNEQFF.

As regards this clonotype: A much larger clone is a single base away; this may be a read error. The V call is TRBV27, the J call TRBJ2-3; 8 positions match TRBD2. CDR3 length: 17 residues. The germline V gene encodes CDR1 MNHEY and CDR2 SMNVEV (reference sequence). J was trimmed by 8 bases and V by 1 base; bases with no gene match: 14. The CDR3 coding sequence is TGTGCCAGCAGTTTATTTACTAGCGGCTTCGGCGCAGGTACGCAGTATTTT. Its translation is CASSLFTSGFGAGTQYF.

This clonotype was seen at least ten times. This chain links TRBV7-2 with TRBJ2-1; TRBD2 matches at 13 bases. In germline, CDR1 is SGHTA, CDR2 FQGNSA. The CDR3 consists of 18 residues. Trimming took 3 bases from V and 8 from J; bases not matched to a gene: 13. CDR3 amino acids: CASSFSPPGLAGLDEQFF. The CDR3 nucleotides read TGTGCCAGCAGCTTTAGTCCCCCGGGACTAGCGGGATTGGATGAGCAGTTCTTC. The entire variable domain, with the rest obtained from reference TRBV7-2 and TRBJ2-1, is as follows: GAGVSQSPSNKVTEKGKDVELRCDPISGHTALYWYRQSLGQGLEFLIYFQGNSAPDKSGLPSDRFSAERTGGSVSTLTIQRTQQEDSAVYLCASSFSPPGLAGLDEQFFGPGTRLTVL.

This clonotype was found a few times. This may stem from a read error, because a much larger clone lies one nucleotide away. The rearrangement joins TRBV27 to TRBJ2-3, with D possibly TRBD2 on 7 matching bases. CDR3 length: 16 amino acids. V was clipped by 0 bases and J by 3 bases, with 13 bases between them. Germline V gene sequence: CDR1 MNHEY, CDR2 SMNVEV (reference sequence). Here the CDR3 DNA reads TGTGCCAGCAGTTTATCGGACGGGGGGCAAACAGATACGCAGTATTTT. Protein sequence: CASSLSDGGQTDTQYF.

This clonotype was picked up many times. The chain recombines TRBV9 with TRBJ1-2; perhaps TRBD1 as D (6 bases). Trimming cost V 3 bases and J 1 base, with 16 bases left between them. The CDR3 has 16 residues. Germline CDR1 SGDLS, CDR2 YYNGEE. CDR3 DNA sequence: TGTGCCAGCAGCGAAGATCGGACAGCCGTTAACTATGGCTACACCTTC. This codes for CASSEDRTAVNYGYTF.

This clonotype has at least ten counts. The rearrangement uses TRBV3-1 and TRBJ1-1, with D unclear. Trimming removed 3 bases from V and 5 bases from J, with 4 bases in between. This CDR3 is built from 11 residues. Germline values: CDR1 LGHDT, CDR2 YNNKEL (reference sequence). The CDR3, as DNA: TGTGCCAGCAGCCATATGACTGAAGCTTTCTTT. It yields the protein CASSHMTEAFF. Supplemented by reference TRBV3-1 and TRBJ1-1, the full variable domain reads DTAVSQTPKYLVTQMGNDKSIKCEQNLGHDTMYWYKQDSKKFLKIMFSYNNKELIINETVPNRFSPKSPDKAHLNLHINSLELGDSAVYFCASSHMTEAFFGQGTRLTVV.

This clonotype was detected only a few times. Compared with germline, one end of the junction differs, possibly owing to a read error. This chain connects TRBV5-1 to TRBJ2-1; 13 nucleotides align to TRBD2. Germline-derived CDR1 and CDR2 are SGHRS and YFSETQ. This CDR3 is built from 18 residues. The CDR3 bases are TGCGCCAGCAGCCCTAGGACTAGCGGGAGCTTTCCTTACAATGGGCAGTTCTTC. Protein: CASSPRTSGSFPYNGQFF.

The chain is built from TRBV11-2 and TRBJ2-3; 7 bases map to TRBD2. This CDR3 spans 17 amino acids. From germline, CDR1 is SGHAT and CDR2 FQNNGV. The V and J ends lost 5 bases and 0 bases, in that order; junction bases with no gene match: 11. CDR3 DNA sequence: TGTGCCAGCAGCCCTACGAGTAGCGGGCTTAGCACAGATACGCAGTATTTT. Translated, it gives CASSPTSSGLSTDTQYF. Drawing the rest from reference TRBV11-2 and TRBJ2-3, the complete variable domain is EAGVAQSPRYKIIEKRQSVAFWCNPISGHATLYWYQQILGQGPKLLIQFQNNGVVDDSQLPKDRFSAERLKGVDSTLKIQPAKLEDSAVYLCASSPTSSGLSTDTQYFGPGTRLTVL.

This clonotype has at least ten counts. The rearrangement links TRBV28 to TRBJ2-7; D is tentatively TRBD1 or TRBD2 (5 bases each). Trimming took off 4 bases at V and 5 bases at J, with 18 bases between the two ends. This CDR3 contains 15 residues. Germline V gives CDR1 MDHEN, CDR2 SYDVKM. The CDR3 DNA is TGTGCCAGCAGTTCCCGGGACGGAACTCACCACGAGCAGTACTTC. Residues: CASSSRDGTHHEQYF.

The gene calls are TRBV11-2 and TRBJ1-2, with D maybe TRBD1 (5 bases). With 5 bases removed from V and 6 bases from J, the gap between germline ends came to 19 bases. Germline V gene data show CDR1 as SGHAT and CDR2 as FQNNGV. The CDR3 spans 15 residues. The DNA for the CDR3 is TGTGCCAGCAGCCTCGGCGGGGCAGGGAAGGATGGCTACACCTTC. This codes for CASSLGGAGKDGYTF.

This clonotype was observed many times. This chain links TRBV11-2 with TRBJ2-1; D not certain. With 2 bases removed from V and 4 bases from J, the gap between germline ends came to 6 bases. The CDR3 totals 13 residues. The V gene's germline CDR1 is SGHAT and CDR2 FQNNGV. The CDR3 coding sequence is TGTGCCAGCAGCTTAAGCCAATACAATGAGCAGTTCTTC. As protein: CASSLSQYNEQFF.

V and J are TRBV27 and TRBJ2-3; TRBD1 matches at 7 bases. After removal of 3 bases from V and 7 bases from J, the junction contained 4 bases not matched to a gene. The length of the CDR3 is 13 residues. CDR1 and CDR2 from the germline V gene are MNHEY and SMNVEV (reference sequence). CDR3 region: CASSFGTAYTQYF. Written as DNA, the CDR3 is TGTGCCAGCAGTTTCGGGACAGCTTATACGCAGTATTTT.

The chain combines TRBV25-1 with TRBJ1-1; D is unclear. CDR3 length: 15 residues. Germline CDR1 reads MGHDK; CDR2 reads SYGVNS. The V end lost 5 bases, the J end lost 0 bases, and 13 bases lay between the germline ends. Here the CDR3 reads CASSKSTAMNTEAFF. CDR3 nucleotides: TGTGCCAGCAGTAAATCCACAGCCATGAACACTGAAGCTTTCTTT.

This clonotype was seen repeatedly, ten times or more. The chain links TRBV7-3 to TRBJ1-2; D gene uncertain. CDR1 and CDR2 (germline): SGHTA, FQGTGA. Trimming took 3 bases from V and 7 from J, leaving 12 bases between them. CDR3 length equals 13 residues. The CDR3: CASSFTGSSGYTF. CDR3 nucleotides: TGTGCCAGCAGCTTTACTGGGTCTAGTGGCTACACCTTC.